The subject of this entry is one TCR beta chain. The source of the sample is a study of cytomegalovirus exposure and HLA in healthy donors. Primers: 60 Vbeta forward and 13 Jbeta reverse. Profiling relied on immunoSEQ multiplex PCR, and the TCRdb table lists in-frame clones only, not all of them. The sample holds about 180,000 clones, 60% to 80% seen once. The CDR3 runs to 13 residues. Germline CDR1 and CDR2: WSHSY and SAAADI. The V gene lost 10 bases and the J gene lost 5 bases, with 15 bases spanning the gap. Sequenced material: PBMCs. The J gene is TRBJ1-5, the V gene TRBV10-2; TRBD1 might be the D (6 bases). This sequence was found in a man aged 40-49 years in good health and CMV-seropositive. The CDR3 sequence: CATRGNRDQPQHF. DNA for the CDR3: TGCGCCACCAGAGGAAACAGGGATCAGCCCCAGCATTTT.